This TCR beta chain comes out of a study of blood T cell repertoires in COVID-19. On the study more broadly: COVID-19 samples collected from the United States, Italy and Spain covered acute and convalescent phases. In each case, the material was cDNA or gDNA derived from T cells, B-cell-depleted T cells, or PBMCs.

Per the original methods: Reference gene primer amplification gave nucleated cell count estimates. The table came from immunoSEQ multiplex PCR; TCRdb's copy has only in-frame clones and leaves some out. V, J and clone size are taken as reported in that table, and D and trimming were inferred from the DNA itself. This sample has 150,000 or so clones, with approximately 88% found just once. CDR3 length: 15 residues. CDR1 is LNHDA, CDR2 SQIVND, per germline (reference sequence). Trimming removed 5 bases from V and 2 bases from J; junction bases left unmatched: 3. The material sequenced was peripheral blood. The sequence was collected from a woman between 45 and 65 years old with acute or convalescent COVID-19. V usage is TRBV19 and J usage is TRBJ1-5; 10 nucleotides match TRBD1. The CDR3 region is CASSAGTGGNQPQHF. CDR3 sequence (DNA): TGTGCCAGTAGTGCCGGGACAGGGGGCAATCAGCCCCAGCATTTT.